A single sample gave rise to the 23 T cell receptor beta chains below, sequenced in a study of spatial heterogeneity in lung cancer. TCRdb recomputed calls from the 5' RACE reads with MiXCR, one row per CDR3 protein. Among about 92,000 distinct CDR3 sequences listed, around 12% were seen once. The time point: sample taken at primary tumor resection. Sample: PBMCs, taken at surgery. These receptors all stem from a male donor with early-stage non-small cell lung cancer.

This clonotype was observed a few times. The germline gene is not matched at one end of the junction; a read error may be the cause. The chain carries TRBV6-6 and TRBJ2-7, with 12 bases aligning to TRBD1. The CDR3 is 14 residues long. CDR1 is MNHNY, CDR2 SVGAGI, per germline (reference sequence). The CDR3 DNA reads as TGTGCCAGCAGTTACTTACCGGGACAGGGGGCTGGGGACTTC. This sequence encodes CASSYLPGQGAGDF.

This clonotype was counted many times. The rearrangement joins TRBV4-1 to TRBJ1-4, with unresolved D. The CDR3 totals 16 residues. V lost 1 base, J lost 5 bases, and 14 bases lay in between. From germline, CDR1 is MGHRA and CDR2 YSYEKL. The CDR3 DNA reads as TGCGCCAGCAGCCAAGTCTTCCCGGCCGTCAATGAAAAACTGTTTTTT. This encodes CASSQVFPAVNEKLFF.

The chain has TRBV5-1 and TRBJ1-5, with TRBD1 matching 11 bases. The CDR3 sequence is 16 residues long. Germline loops: CDR1 SGHRS, CDR2 YFSETQ. The ends lost 4 bases at V and 0 bases at J; junction bases unmatched: 3. The CDR3 DNA sequence: TGCGCCAGCAGCGGCGGGACAGGGGGTAGCAATCAGCCCCAGCATTTT. Its protein product is CASSGGTGGSNQPQHF. Using reference TRBV5-1 and TRBJ1-5 for the parts outside the CDR3, the full variable domain is KAGVTQTPRYLIKTRGQQVTLSCSPISGHRSVSWYQQTPGQGLQFLFEYFSETQRNKGNFPGRFSGRQFSNSRSEMNVSTLELGDSALYLCASSGGTGGSNQPQHFGDGTRLSIL.

In its sample, this clonotype was seen once. V is TRBV9 and J is TRBJ2-7; 8 bases agree with TRBD1. The germline V gene has CDR1 SGDLS and CDR2 YYNGEE. V shed 0 bases, J shed 6 bases, and the junction held 2 bases outside the gene matches. The CDR3 loop spans 13 amino acids. The CDR3 bases are TGTGCCAGCAGCGTAGGAGACAGGGGCGAGCAGTACTTC. Amino acid sequence: CASSVGDRGEQYF.

V usage is TRBV4-2 and J usage is TRBJ2-1; D is uncertain. Looked up from germline, CDR1 is LGHNA and CDR2 is YNFKEQ. The CDR3 has 15 amino acids. The V gene lost 1 base and the J gene lost 5 bases, with 12 bases spanning the gap. CDR3: CASSQALLDHNEQFF. The CDR3 DNA reads TGTGCCAGCAGCCAAGCTCTTTTGGACCACAATGAGCAGTTCTTC.

This clonotype appeared once. V gene TRBV20-1 combines with J gene TRBJ2-7; D remains unclear. There are 16 residues in the CDR3. Germline CDR1 is DFQATT and CDR2 is SNEGSKA (reference sequence). V lost 6 bases, J lost 3 bases, and 24 bases lay in between. CDR3 amino acids: CSAATTGQPNFYEQYF. The CDR3 region has the DNA TGCAGTGCGGCCACCACCGGGCAGCCAAACTTCTACGAGCAGTACTTC.

This clonotype occurred many times. The chain has TRBV28 and TRBJ2-2; 7 bases agree with TRBD1. This CDR3 contains 15 residues. From germline, CDR1 is MDHEN and CDR2 SYDVKM. Trimming at V came to 6 bases and at J to 2 bases, leaving 6 bases not matched to a gene. This chain's CDR3 is CASSLGTVNTGELFF. CDR3 DNA sequence: TGTGCCAGCAGCCTGGGGACAGTTAACACCGGGGAGCTGTTTTTT.

A few counts support this clonotype. This sequence joins TRBV23-1 and TRBJ2-7; unclear D gene. TRBV23-1 is recorded as an ORF, its role being uncertain. Trimming stripped 1 base from V and 4 bases from J, with 17 bases between. The CDR3 has 16 residues. This chain's CDR3 is CASSQFVHRRVYEQYF. The DNA of the CDR3 is TGCGCCAGCAGTCAATTTGTTCACAGACGGGTATACGAGCAGTACTTC.

V and J are TRBV2 and TRBJ1-2, with TRBD1 matching 7 bases. This CDR3 contains 15 residues. Germline values: CDR1 SNHLY, CDR2 FYNNEI. V lost 7 bases to trimming and J lost 3 bases; unmatched junction nucleotides: 11. The CDR3 nucleotides are TGTGCCAGCACGGATAGGGCAGGGGGAGACTATGGCTACACCTTC. This encodes CASTDRAGGDYGYTF.

This clonotype has just a few counts. V is TRBV7-9 and J is TRBJ2-1, with 10 positions matching TRBD2. Looked up from germline, CDR1 is SEHNR and CDR2 is FQNEAQ (reference sequence). V trimming: 5 bases; J trimming: 7 bases; junction bases outside the gene matches: 8. The CDR3 totals 15 residues. Written as DNA, the CDR3 is TGTGCCAGCAGCCCAACTAGCGGGAAAACAAATGAGCAGTTCTTC. Translated: CASSPTSGKTNEQFF.

This clonotype showed up just a few times. This sequence joins TRBV9 and TRBJ1-1; 9 nucleotides align to TRBD1. Trimming removed 4 bases from V and 11 bases from J; junction bases left unmatched: 12. Germline CDR1 and CDR2: SGDLS and YYNGEE. CDR3 length: 14 residues. In DNA form, the CDR3 reads TGTGCCAGCAGCCTCGACAGGGGGAAAAGCCAGGCTTTCTTT. Translated, it gives CASSLDRGKSQAFF.

This clonotype turned up a few times. V is TRBV5-1 and J is TRBJ2-3; 8 bases agree with TRBD2. Trimming took 3 bases from V and 6 from J; bases not matched to a gene: 9. Germline-derived CDR1 and CDR2 are SGHRS and YFSETQ. This CDR3 is 15 amino acids long. This CDR3 reads CASSSSGGGVDTQYF. The DNA for the CDR3 is TGCGCCAGCAGCTCCAGCGGGGGTGGGGTCGATACGCAGTATTTT.

This clonotype was counted between two and nine times. This chain links TRBV5-1 with TRBJ2-7; a possible D gene is TRBD1 (5 bases). Looked up from germline, CDR1 is SGHRS and CDR2 is YFSETQ. V lost 3 bases to trimming and J lost 7 bases, with 17 bases between them. The CDR3 is 14 residues long. The CDR3 spells CASSWKDTQTEQYF. CDR3 in DNA: TGCGCCAGCAGCTGGAAGGACACCCAAACAGAGCAGTACTTC. Drawing the rest from reference TRBV5-1 and TRBJ2-7, the complete variable domain is KAGVTQTPRYLIKTRGQQVTLSCSPISGHRSVSWYQQTPGQGLQFLFEYFSETQRNKGNFPGRFSGRQFSNSRSEMNVSTLELGDSALYLCASSWKDTQTEQYFGPGTRLTVT.

DNA for the CDR3: TGTGCCAGTAGTAGATCACTAGCGGGGCGACAAGAGACCCAGTACTTC. It encodes CASSRSLAGRQETQYF. The chain has TRBV19 and TRBJ2-5; TRBD2 agrees at 10 bases. With V trimmed by 4 bases and J by 2 bases, 7 bases remained unmatched. CDR1 and CDR2 from the germline V gene are LNHDA and SQIVND (reference sequence). The CDR3 spans 16 residues.

This clonotype has ten or more counts. The rearrangement joins TRBV30 to TRBJ2-5; weak D call: TRBD2 (5 bases). Deletions cut 0 bases from V and 4 bases from J, with 12 bases between. Germline assignment: CDR1 GTSNPN and CDR2 SVGIG (reference sequence). The CDR3 is 14 amino acids. In DNA, the CDR3 is TGTGCCTGGAGTGTATCGGGGTCCGGAGAGACCCAGTACTTC. This gives the protein CAWSVSGSGETQYF.

This clonotype came up a few times. The V and J genes are TRBV7-2 and TRBJ2-5; 8 bases match TRBD2. After removal of 3 bases from V and 4 bases from J, the junction contained 10 bases not matched to a gene. CDR1 and CDR2 from the germline V gene are SGHTA and FQGNSA. The CDR3 consists of 16 residues. CDR3 bases: TGTGCCAGCAGCTTCTTTGCGGGGGGCCGGGGAGAGACCCAGTACTTC. It is translated as CASSFFAGGRGETQYF.

The chain recombines TRBV6-1 with TRBJ1-1; D is undetermined. CDR1 is MNHNS and CDR2 is SASEGT in the germline V gene. Trimming left V 6 bases short and J 4 bases short, with 9 bases between. The CDR3 runs to 12 residues. The CDR3 loop reads CASRSEVTEAFF. The CDR3 DNA is TGTGCCAGCAGATCCGAAGTCACTGAAGCTTTCTTT.

This clonotype was detected ten times or more. The chain recombines TRBV7-3 with TRBJ2-2, with 11 bases aligning to TRBD2. V lost 5 bases to trimming and J lost 7 bases; unmatched junction nucleotides: 9. Germline V gene sequence: CDR1 SGHTA, CDR2 FQGTGA. The CDR3 sequence is 16 residues long. In DNA, the CDR3 is TGTGCCAGCAGCCTAGGGACTAGCGGAACTGGCGGGGAGCTGTTTTTT. Residues: CASSLGTSGTGGELFF.

This clonotype occurred a few times. The chain links TRBV12-3 or TRBV12-4 to TRBJ1-4; 7 bases are shared with TRBD1. The CDR3 runs to 15 residues. J lost 4 bases, V lost 6 bases, and 8 bases had no gene match. This CDR3 reads CASRRRGRNNEKLFF. As DNA, the CDR3 is TGTGCCAGCAGACGAAGGGGGCGAAATAATGAAAAACTGTTTTTT.

This chain connects TRBV29-1 to TRBJ2-3; TRBD2 matches at 7 bases. After removal of 7 bases from V and 0 bases from J, the junction contained 7 bases not matched to a gene. There are 14 residues in the CDR3. Germline V gives CDR1 SQVTM, CDR2 ANQGSEA. CDR3 amino acids: CSARSGASTDTQYF. CDR3 nucleotides: TGCAGCGCCAGAAGCGGGGCTAGCACAGATACGCAGTATTTT.

This clonotype was seen more than once but under ten times. This CDR3 reads CSANLRDSHIGGYTF. The CDR3 coding sequence is TGCAGTGCTAACCTAAGGGACAGCCACATCGGAGGCTACACCTTC. This rearrangement joins TRBV20-1 to TRBJ1-2; 7 bases fit TRBD1. CDR3 length: 15 residues. CDR1 is DFQATT and CDR2 is SNEGSKA in the germline V gene (reference sequence). V shed 4 bases, J shed 8 bases, and the junction held 16 bases outside the gene matches.

There are a few counts of this clonotype. V usage is TRBV5-1 and J usage is TRBJ2-1, with unresolved D. Per germline, CDR1 SGHRS and CDR2 YFSETQ. The CDR3 runs to 18 residues. Trimming took off 4 bases at V and 5 bases at J, with 25 bases between the two ends. In DNA, the CDR3 is TGCGCCAGCAGCCCCGGCGACTTTTGGGAACTATTGGACAATGAGCAGTTCTTC. Translated: CASSPGDFWELLDNEQFF.

This clonotype has a handful of counts. The rearrangement joins TRBV4-3 to TRBJ2-7, with D maybe TRBD1 (5 bases). Trimming removed 0 bases from V and 5 bases from J, with 8 bases in between. In germline, CDR1 is LGHNA, CDR2 YSLEER. The CDR3 sequence is 13 residues long. CDR3 nucleotides: TGCGCCAGCAGCCAAGATAGGGGTCACGAGCAGTACTTC. The encoded protein is CASSQDRGHEQYF.